One and the same sample provided the 14 T cell receptor beta chains below, sequenced in a study of cytotoxic CD8 clonotypes in ibrutinib-treated CLL. TCRdb's table, derived via immunoSEQ multiplex PCR, lists solely in-frame clones and lacks some. The table includes 200,000 to 250,000 clones, about 75% detected once. Sequencing was performed on PBMCs, taken after 12 months of ibrutinib treatment. The receptors stem from a human donor with chronic lymphocytic leukemia.

The chain carries TRBV9 and TRBJ2-6; no definite D call. The CDR3 covers 17 residues. V was clipped by 0 bases and J by 0 bases, with 10 bases between them. Looked up from germline, CDR1 is SGDLS and CDR2 is YYNGEE. CDR3 DNA sequence: TGTGCCAGCAGCGTAGGGGCCTCTTACTCTGGGGCCAACGTCCTGACTTTC. It yields the protein CASSVGASYSGANVLTF. Based on the CDR3 plus reference TRBV9 and TRBJ2-6, the full variable domain is DSGVTQTPKHLITATGQRVTLRCSPRSGDLSVYWYQQSLDQGLQFLIQYYNGEERAKGNILERFSAQQFPDLHSELNLSSLELGDSALYFCASSVGASYSGANVLTFGAGSRLTVL.

The chain joins TRBV6-1 to TRBJ1-4; 7 nucleotides align to TRBD1. Germline assignment: CDR1 MNHNS and CDR2 SASEGT. The CDR3 is 15 residues long. Unmatched junction bases numbered 5, after V lost 7 bases and J lost 0 bases. Written as DNA, the CDR3 is TGTGCCAGCACGGGGACAGAACCAACTAATGAAAAACTGTTTTTT. This gives the protein CASTGTEPTNEKLFF.

The chain has TRBV28 and TRBJ2-7; TRBD2 aligns across 11 bases. The CDR3 totals 13 residues. The ends lost 6 bases at V and 6 bases at J; junction bases unmatched: 4. CDR1 MDHEN and CDR2 SYDVKM come from the germline V gene. The CDR3 spells CASRLAGVSEQYF. CDR3 nucleotide sequence: TGTGCCAGCAGACTAGCGGGAGTCTCCGAGCAGTACTTC.

This clone came up once. The chain links TRBV2 to TRBJ1-4; D is unresolved. The CDR3 is 13 amino acids. With 6 bases removed from V and 2 bases from J, the gap between germline ends came to 7 bases. CDR1 is SNHLY, CDR2 FYNNEI, per germline. The CDR3 loop is CASRGRTNEKLFF. CDR3 nucleotides: TGTGCCAGCAGAGGACGGACTAATGAAAAACTGTTTTTT.

This chain connects TRBV19 to TRBJ1-2; TRBD1 is a possible D gene (6 bases). CDR3 length equals 19 residues. V was cut by 5 bases and J by 2 bases, with 27 bases left in between. Germline V gene sequence: CDR1 LNHDA, CDR2 SQIVND (reference sequence). Here the CDR3 reads CASSSPRISPGQINYGYTF. CDR3 bases: TGTGCCAGTAGTTCTCCTCGAATAAGCCCGGGACAAATCAACTATGGCTACACCTTC.

The rearrangement links TRBV18 to TRBJ2-5; D is undetermined. V was shortened by 8 bases and J by 3 bases, with 7 bases between the two germline ends. Looked up from germline, CDR1 is KGHSH and CDR2 is LQKENI. The CDR3 extends over 11 amino acids. CDR3 amino acids: CASHNKETQYF. The CDR3 DNA reads TGTGCCAGCCACAACAAAGAGACCCAGTACTTC.

This clone was seen a handful of times. CDR3 sequence: CAHRGTGFVYGYTF. CDR3 DNA: TGTGCCCATCGCGGGACAGGGTTTGTCTATGGCTACACCTTC. This chain uses TRBV30 with TRBJ1-2, with 9 nucleotides matching TRBD1. The CDR3 extends over 14 amino acids. The trim removed 8 bases at V and 4 bases at J, leaving 11 bases unmatched. Germline V lookup: CDR1 GTSNPN, CDR2 SVGIG (reference sequence).

This sequence joins TRBV2 and TRBJ2-1, with D unresolved. Germline V gives CDR1 SNHLY, CDR2 FYNNEI. V lost 9 bases and J 6 bases, leaving 15 bases between the germline ends. The CDR3 has 13 residues. The CDR3 region is CASRRPSSNEQFF. The DNA for the CDR3 is TGTGCCAGTAGACGACCGAGCAGCAATGAGCAGTTCTTC.

The chain recombines TRBV29-1 with TRBJ1-1; no clear D gene. V was cut by 0 bases and J by 5 bases, with 19 bases left in between. The CDR3 covers 16 residues. The V gene's germline CDR1 is SQVTM and CDR2 ANQGSEA. The CDR3: CSVEDLAEGLSTEAFF. The CDR3 DNA is TGCAGCGTTGAAGATCTTGCAGAGGGCTTGTCTACTGAAGCTTTCTTT. The full variable domain, in which reference TRBV29-1 and TRBJ1-1 provide the parts outside the CDR3, is SAVISQKPSRDICQRGTSLTIQCQVDSQVTMMFWYRQQPGQSLTLIATANQGSEATYESGFVIDKFPISRPNLTFSTLTVSNMSPEDSSIYLCSVEDLAEGLSTEAFFGQGTRLTVV.

The chain recombines TRBV2 with TRBJ1-6; D gene ambiguous. Per the germline V gene, CDR1 is SNHLY and CDR2 is FYNNEI. The CDR3 spans 15 residues. V gave up 1 base and J gave up 7 bases, with 11 bases separating them. The CDR3 coding sequence is TGTGCCAGCAGTGAAGACAGCTTTAACAATTCACCCCTCCACTTT. It encodes CASSEDSFNNSPLHF.

This clone has more than one count but fewer than ten. The conserved phenylalanine or tryptophan normally closing the CDR3 is absent here, so this likely arose from a read error. No DNA is shown, since the ends of the CDR3 on it are uncertain; the CDR3 is the one TCRdb lists. The chain couples TRBV4-1 to TRBJ2-3. The CDR3 spans 12 amino acids, including both terminal residues. The germline V gene has CDR1 MGHRA and CDR2 YSYEKL. This CDR3 reads CASSQVRNGSIL.

This chain joins TRBV6-4 and TRBJ2-7, with a possible D match to TRBD1 (5 bases). The V gene lost 3 bases and the J gene lost 5 bases, with 17 bases spanning the gap. CDR1 MRHNA and CDR2 SNTAGT come from the germline V gene. The CDR3 contains 15 residues. In DNA form, the CDR3 reads TGTGCCAGCAGTGATACCCCCCCACAGGTAAACGAGCAGTACTTC. Translating it yields CASSDTPPQVNEQYF.

V is TRBV6-4 and J is TRBJ2-1, with 11 bases aligning to TRBD2. J was trimmed by 4 bases and V by 4 bases; bases with no gene match: 3. There are 15 residues in the CDR3. The germline gives CDR1 MRHNA, CDR2 SNTAGT. CDR3 residues: CASSAGTSGYNEQFF. The CDR3 DNA sequence: TGTGCCAGCAGTGCCGGGACTAGCGGTTACAATGAGCAGTTCTTC.

This clone has more than one count but fewer than ten. The chain is built from TRBV4-1 and TRBJ2-7; 13 positions match TRBD2. The CDR3 extends over 15 amino acids. Germline V CDR1 and CDR2: MGHRA, YSYEKL. With 3 bases clipped from V and 3 bases from J, the junction kept 2 bases outside the gene matches. CDR3 sequence: CASSQGTSGNYEQYF. CDR3 DNA sequence: TGCGCCAGCAGCCAGGGGACTAGCGGGAACTACGAGCAGTACTTC.